This T cell receptor (beta chain) appears in the sequencing data of a study of cytomegalovirus exposure and HLA in healthy donors. Germline CDR1 is KGHSH and CDR2 is LQKENI. The V and J ends lost 2 bases and 2 bases respectively, with 12 bases between them. CDR3 length: 16 amino acids. The PCR employed 60 Vbeta primers together with 13 Jbeta primers. The assay was immunoSEQ multiplex PCR, and TCRdb's table has in-frame clones only and misses some. The table shows about 170,000 clones, with 70% to 80% occurring only once. The sequencing input was PBMCs. This receptor was taken from a woman in her fifties or sixties in good health and CMV-seronegative. The chain uses TRBV18 and TRBJ1-4; tentative D call: TRBD1 (5 bases). CDR3 residues: CASSPRSTDTNEKLFF. In nucleotides, the CDR3 is TGTGCCAGCTCACCAAGGTCGACAGACACTAATGAAAAACTGTTTTTT.